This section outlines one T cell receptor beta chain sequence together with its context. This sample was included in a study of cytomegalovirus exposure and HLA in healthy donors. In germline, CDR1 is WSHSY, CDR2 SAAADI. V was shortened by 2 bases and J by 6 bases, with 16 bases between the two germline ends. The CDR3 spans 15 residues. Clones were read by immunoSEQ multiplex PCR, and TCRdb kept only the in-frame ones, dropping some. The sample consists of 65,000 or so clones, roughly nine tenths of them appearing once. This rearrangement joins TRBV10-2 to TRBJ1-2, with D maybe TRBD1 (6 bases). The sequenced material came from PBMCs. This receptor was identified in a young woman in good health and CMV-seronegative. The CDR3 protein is CASSEGGGRSNGYTF. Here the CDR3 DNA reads TGCGCCAGCAGTGAGGGCGGGGGCAGGTCCAATGGCTACACCTTC.